Below, one T cell receptor beta chain is given with its context. Germline CDR1 reads SGHNT; CDR2 reads YYREEE (reference sequence). V trimming: 0 bases; J trimming: 10 bases; junction bases outside the gene matches: 15. The CDR3 totals 17 residues. TCRdb keeps only in-frame clones here, not all; method: immunoSEQ multiplex PCR. The sample has about 94,000 clones; about nine tenths are singletons. These data belong to a study of control samples from healthy donors and cancer patients. The sequence was obtained from a woman between 18 and 29 years old in good health. This sequence joins TRBV5-4 and TRBJ2-1, with TRBD2 matching over 8 bases. Sequenced: blood. The CDR3 spells CASSLASGGGTFKEQFF. As DNA, the CDR3 is TGTGCCAGCAGCTTGGCCAGTGGCGGGGGGACCTTTAAGGAGCAGTTCTTC.